This TCR beta chain was retrieved from a study of T cells in Graves' hyperthyroidism and ophthalmopathy. Study-level information: The authors collected peripheral blood at initial diagnosis, before any treatment.

Study findings and constraints: A model built on 13 V-J features separated ophthalmopathy from stable hyperthyroidism.

The authors deemed Graves' hyperthyroidism stable absent ophthalmopathy progression within 18 months. Each 10 ml fresh peripheral blood draw supplied the PBMCs. TCR beta CDR3 sequences were amplified from RNA transcripts. The HTBI set primed first-round TCR CDR3 RT-PCR. TCRdb ran MiXCR on the multiplex PCR reads and lists one entry per CDR3 protein. The sample yields roughly 700,000 distinct CDR3 sequences, 14% seen once. CDR3 length: 15 residues. Germline-derived CDR1 and CDR2 are SEHNR and FQNEAQ (reference sequence). V was clipped by 8 bases and J by 7 bases; unmatched bases: 11. To note about this clonotype: The antigen is unknown.

The TCR sequence derives from a woman younger than 30 with Graves' hyperthyroidism. The sequenced material came from blood. The chain recombines TRBV7-9 with TRBJ2-1, with 10 positions matching TRBD2. This CDR3 reads CASGLIAGGSNEQFF. The CDR3 DNA follows: TGTGCCAGCGGCCTTATAGCGGGAGGCTCAAATGAGCAGTTCTTC. The full variable domain, in which reference TRBV7-9 and TRBJ2-1 provide the parts outside the CDR3, is DTGVSQNPRHKITKRGQNVTFRCDPISEHNRLYWYRQTLGQGPEFLTYFQNEAQLEKSRLLSDRFSAERPKGSFSTLEIQRTEQGDSAMYLCASGLIAGGSNEQFFGPGTRLTVL.